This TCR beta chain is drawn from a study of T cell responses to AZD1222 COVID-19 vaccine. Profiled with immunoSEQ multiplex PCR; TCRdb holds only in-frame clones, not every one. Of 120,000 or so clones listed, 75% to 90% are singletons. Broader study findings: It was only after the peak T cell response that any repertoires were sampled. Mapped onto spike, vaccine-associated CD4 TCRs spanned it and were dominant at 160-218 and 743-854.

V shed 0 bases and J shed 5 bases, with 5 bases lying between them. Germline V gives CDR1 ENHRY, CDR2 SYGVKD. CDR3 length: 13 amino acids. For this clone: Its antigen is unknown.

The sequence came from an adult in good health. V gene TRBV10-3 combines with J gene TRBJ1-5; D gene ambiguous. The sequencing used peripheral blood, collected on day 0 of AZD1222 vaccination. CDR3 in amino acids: CAISESTYQPQHF. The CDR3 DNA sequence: TGTGCCATCAGTGAGTCAACCTATCAGCCCCAGCATTTT.